These T cell receptor beta chains were read from a single sample in a study of T cells in Graves' hyperthyroidism and ophthalmopathy. Via MiXCR, TCRdb re-called the multiplex PCR reads, giving one row per CDR3 protein. Here the sample spans some 27,000 distinct CDR3 sequences, 45% being singletons. Sequencing was done on a sample of blood. The source of these receptors is a woman in her 30s with Graves' hyperthyroidism. Each CDR3 is given with its conserved first and last residue. Not all rows give a size; the values are once, few, many and, for expanded clones, a class.

clone size	V gene	J gene	CDR3 protein
.	TRBV6-5	TRBJ2-1	CASSMTGHPYNEQFF
.	TRBV5-5	TRBJ2-5	CASSSGRGGRIQETQYF
many	TRBV28	TRBJ1-2	CATQDSNYGYTF
many	TRBV2	TRBJ1-1	CASYSGTGRTEAFF
.	TRBV20-1	TRBJ2-5	CSARGGRARAPQYF
medium-sized	TRBV10-3	TRBJ2-2	CAISDRGLNTGELFF
.	TRBV10-3	TRBJ2-2	CAISEFNTGELFF
.	TRBV20-1	TRBJ1-4	CSARDPRNEKLFF
many	TRBV18	TRBJ1-4	CASSLWTDEKLFF
.	TRBV10-3	TRBJ1-5	CAISESKTVNQPQHF
.	TRBV10-2	TRBJ1-4	CAGSFNEKLLF
.	TRBV6-1	TRBJ1-5	CACSMDRAFGQPQHF
many	TRBV7-3	TRBJ2-1	CASSLLAGEYNEQFF
.	TRBV10-3	TRBJ2-1	CAIKETGVGEQFF
medium-sized	TRBV7-9	TRBJ1-5	CASSSEDGNQPQHF
.	TRBV20-1	TRBJ1-4	CSARDRGQGNEKLFF
.	TRBV9	TRBJ2-1	CASSVNTEGVQSF
.	TRBV12-3/TRBV12-4	TRBJ2-7	CATRHSGGPSYEQYF
.	TRBV29-1	TRBJ2-1	CSVWTGAGTIF
.	TRBV25-1	TRBJ2-1	CASSEYRAKYNEQFF
many	TRBV6-2/TRBV6-3	TRBJ2-1	CASSSASGFSYNEQFF
many	TRBV11-1	TRBJ1-6	CASSTGYSPLHF
.	TRBV19	TRBJ2-1	CASSKTSGSSYNEQFF
many	TRBV12-3/TRBV12-4	TRBJ2-3	CASSFMGPRSDTQYF
.	TRBV20-1	TRBJ2-5	CSREFWGGGALGDGETQYF
many	TRBV28	TRBJ2-7	CASSFVATYEQYF
once	TRBV5-1	TRBJ2-7	CASSLGGLAASYEQYF
few	TRBV20-1	TRBJ2-5	CSALGLAGSEQYF
.	TRBV20-1	TRBJ1-1	CSPNQGGNTEAFF
few	TRBV18	TRBJ2-2	CASGSPTRRFTGELFF